One and the same sample provided the 6 T cell receptor beta chains below, sequenced in a study of blood T cell repertoires in COVID-19. The assay was immunoSEQ multiplex PCR, and TCRdb's table has in-frame clones only and misses some. Among tens of thousands of clones listed, about 85% were seen once. Input material: peripheral blood. The receptors here all came from a man aged 80 or over with acute or convalescent COVID-19.

The V call is TRBV12-3 or TRBV12-4, the J call TRBJ1-2, with D tentatively TRBD1 (5 bases). The CDR3 is made up of 12 amino acids. V lost 3 bases, J lost 7 bases, and 9 bases lay in between. The CDR3 loop reads CASSFGGSGYTF. The CDR3 bases are TGTGCCAGCAGTTTCGGGGGGTCTGGCTACACCTTC.

The CDR3 DNA reads TGTGCCAGCAGGACAGGCTCTGGAAACACCATATATTTT. Its translation is CASRTGSGNTIYF. This sequence joins TRBV2 and TRBJ1-3, with TRBD1 as a possible D gene (6 bases). The V end lost 6 bases, the J end lost 0 bases, and 6 bases lay between the germline ends. Germline-derived CDR1 and CDR2 are SNHLY and FYNNEI. The length of the CDR3 is 13 residues.

This sequence joins TRBV7-2 and TRBJ2-7; the D gene is possibly TRBD1 (5 bases). Germline CDR1 is SGHTA and CDR2 is FQGNSA. V was shortened by 1 base and J by 3 bases, with 7 bases between the two germline ends. This CDR3 spans 13 amino acids. This chain's CDR3 is CASSLGRVYEQYF. In nucleotides, the CDR3 is TGTGCCAGCAGCTTAGGCAGGGTCTACGAGCAGTACTTC.

This clone appeared a single time. The rearrangement uses TRBV9 and TRBJ2-5; D may be TRBD2 (5 bases). The CDR3 contains 15 residues. Trimming stripped 2 bases from V and 4 bases from J, with 15 bases between. Germline lookup yields CDR1 SGDLS and CDR2 YYNGEE. CDR3: CASSVRAFIGETQYF. The CDR3 DNA follows: TGTGCCAGCAGCGTGAGGGCCTTTATAGGAGAGACCCAGTACTTC.

This clone was observed a single time. The chain combines TRBV4-3 with TRBJ1-2, with 7 bases identical to TRBD1. The CDR3 sequence is 14 residues long. V dropped 3 bases and J dropped 4; count of bases not matched to a gene: 5. Germline V gene data show CDR1 as LGHNA and CDR2 as YSLEER. The CDR3 spells CASSQSTGAYGYTF. The CDR3 nucleotides are TGCGCCAGCAGCCAGTCAACAGGGGCCTATGGCTACACCTTC.

The gene calls are TRBV30 and TRBJ2-3; D is unclear. Trimming pared 2 bases from V and 2 bases from J, leaving 11 bases between. This CDR3 is built from 14 residues. From germline, CDR1 is GTSNPN and CDR2 SVGIG (reference sequence). CDR3 sequence: CAWSPVTLTDTQYF. The DNA for the CDR3 is TGTGCCTGGAGTCCAGTGACTCTCACAGATACGCAGTATTTT. Using reference TRBV30 and TRBJ2-3 for the parts outside the CDR3, the full variable domain is SQTIHQWPATLVQPVGSPLSLECTVEGTSNPNLYWYRQAAGRGLQLLFYSVGIGQISSEVPQNLSASRPQDRQFILSSKKLLLSDSGFYLCAWSPVTLTDTQYFGPGTRLTVL.